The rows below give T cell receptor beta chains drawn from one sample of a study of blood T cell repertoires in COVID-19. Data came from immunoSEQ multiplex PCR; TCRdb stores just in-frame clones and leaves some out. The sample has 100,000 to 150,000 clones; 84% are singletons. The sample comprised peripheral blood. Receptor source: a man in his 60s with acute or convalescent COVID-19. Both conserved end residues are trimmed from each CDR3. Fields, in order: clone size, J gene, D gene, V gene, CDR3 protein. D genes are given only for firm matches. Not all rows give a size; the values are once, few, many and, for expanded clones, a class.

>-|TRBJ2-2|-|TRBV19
ASRLGAWTGELF
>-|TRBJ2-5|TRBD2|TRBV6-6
ASSPHASRLAGGGETQY
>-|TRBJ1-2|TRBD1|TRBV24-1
ATSDSQSRGVMSYT
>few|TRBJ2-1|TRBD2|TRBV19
ASSKGLAGKWGKGNEQF
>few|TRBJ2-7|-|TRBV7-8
ASSLLALTPEQY
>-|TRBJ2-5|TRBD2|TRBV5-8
ASSLWVAGKETQY
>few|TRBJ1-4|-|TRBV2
ASNPLGVANEKLF
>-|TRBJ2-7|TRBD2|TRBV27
ASSLIAGEQY
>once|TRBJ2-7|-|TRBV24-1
ATSVPPRARIRSYEQY
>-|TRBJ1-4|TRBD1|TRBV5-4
ASSTTGEEKLF
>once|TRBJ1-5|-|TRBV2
ASSEGTYQPQH
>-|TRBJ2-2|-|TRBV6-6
ASSYFRNTGELF
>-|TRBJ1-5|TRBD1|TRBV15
ATSENRGLKPQH
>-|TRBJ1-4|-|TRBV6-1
ASSEEPPGNRVWKLF
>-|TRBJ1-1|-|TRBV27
ASKVGGTEAF
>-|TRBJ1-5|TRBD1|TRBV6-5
ASSPQGEQPQH
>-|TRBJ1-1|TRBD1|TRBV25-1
ASSLTGGRTEAF
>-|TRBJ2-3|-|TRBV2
AIEGARTDTQY
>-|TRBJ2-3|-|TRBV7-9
ASSRVTSTDTQY
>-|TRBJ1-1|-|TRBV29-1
SVEDDRNTEAF
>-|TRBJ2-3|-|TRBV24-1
ATRKAGDTNTQY
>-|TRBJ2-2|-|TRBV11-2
ASSLLRSANTGELF
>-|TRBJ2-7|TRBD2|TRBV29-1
SVRLAGYEQY
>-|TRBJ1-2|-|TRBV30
AWSGGTYGYT
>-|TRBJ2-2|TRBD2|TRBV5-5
ASSLWTSGSTGELF
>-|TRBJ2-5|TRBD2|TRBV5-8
ASSLAIAGKETQY
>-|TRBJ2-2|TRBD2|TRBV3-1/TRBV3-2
ASSLGLAGTGELF
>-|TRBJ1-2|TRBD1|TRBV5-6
ASSPDRVGYGYT
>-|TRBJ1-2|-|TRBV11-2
ASTRGDGYT
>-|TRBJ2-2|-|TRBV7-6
ASSLAAGGGGELF
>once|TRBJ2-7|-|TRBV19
ASSMRGGNEQY
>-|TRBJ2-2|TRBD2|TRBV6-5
ASRGLAGETGELF
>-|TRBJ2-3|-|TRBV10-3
ATQRSAGIPTDTQY